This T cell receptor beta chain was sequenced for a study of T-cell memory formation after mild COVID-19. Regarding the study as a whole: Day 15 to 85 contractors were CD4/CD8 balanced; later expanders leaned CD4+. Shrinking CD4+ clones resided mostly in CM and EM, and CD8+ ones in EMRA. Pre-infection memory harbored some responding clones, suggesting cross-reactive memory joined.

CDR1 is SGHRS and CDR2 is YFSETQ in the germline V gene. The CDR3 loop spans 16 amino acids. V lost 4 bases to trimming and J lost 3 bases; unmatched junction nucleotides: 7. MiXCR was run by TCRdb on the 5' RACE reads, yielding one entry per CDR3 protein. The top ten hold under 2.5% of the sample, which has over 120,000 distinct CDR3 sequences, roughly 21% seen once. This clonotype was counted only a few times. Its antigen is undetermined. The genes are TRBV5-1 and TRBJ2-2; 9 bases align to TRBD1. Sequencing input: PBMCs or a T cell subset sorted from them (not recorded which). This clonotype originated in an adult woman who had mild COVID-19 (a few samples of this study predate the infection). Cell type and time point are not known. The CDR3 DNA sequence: TGCGCCAGCAGCCGAAACAGGGGGCGAGACACCGGGGAGCTGTTTTTT. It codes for CASSRNRGRDTGELFF. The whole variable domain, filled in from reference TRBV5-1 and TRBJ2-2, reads KAGVTQTPRYLIKTRGQQVTLSCSPISGHRSVSWYQQTPGQGLQFLFEYFSETQRNKGNFPGRFSGRQFSNSRSEMNVSTLELGDSALYLCASSRNRGRDTGELFFGEGSRLTVL.